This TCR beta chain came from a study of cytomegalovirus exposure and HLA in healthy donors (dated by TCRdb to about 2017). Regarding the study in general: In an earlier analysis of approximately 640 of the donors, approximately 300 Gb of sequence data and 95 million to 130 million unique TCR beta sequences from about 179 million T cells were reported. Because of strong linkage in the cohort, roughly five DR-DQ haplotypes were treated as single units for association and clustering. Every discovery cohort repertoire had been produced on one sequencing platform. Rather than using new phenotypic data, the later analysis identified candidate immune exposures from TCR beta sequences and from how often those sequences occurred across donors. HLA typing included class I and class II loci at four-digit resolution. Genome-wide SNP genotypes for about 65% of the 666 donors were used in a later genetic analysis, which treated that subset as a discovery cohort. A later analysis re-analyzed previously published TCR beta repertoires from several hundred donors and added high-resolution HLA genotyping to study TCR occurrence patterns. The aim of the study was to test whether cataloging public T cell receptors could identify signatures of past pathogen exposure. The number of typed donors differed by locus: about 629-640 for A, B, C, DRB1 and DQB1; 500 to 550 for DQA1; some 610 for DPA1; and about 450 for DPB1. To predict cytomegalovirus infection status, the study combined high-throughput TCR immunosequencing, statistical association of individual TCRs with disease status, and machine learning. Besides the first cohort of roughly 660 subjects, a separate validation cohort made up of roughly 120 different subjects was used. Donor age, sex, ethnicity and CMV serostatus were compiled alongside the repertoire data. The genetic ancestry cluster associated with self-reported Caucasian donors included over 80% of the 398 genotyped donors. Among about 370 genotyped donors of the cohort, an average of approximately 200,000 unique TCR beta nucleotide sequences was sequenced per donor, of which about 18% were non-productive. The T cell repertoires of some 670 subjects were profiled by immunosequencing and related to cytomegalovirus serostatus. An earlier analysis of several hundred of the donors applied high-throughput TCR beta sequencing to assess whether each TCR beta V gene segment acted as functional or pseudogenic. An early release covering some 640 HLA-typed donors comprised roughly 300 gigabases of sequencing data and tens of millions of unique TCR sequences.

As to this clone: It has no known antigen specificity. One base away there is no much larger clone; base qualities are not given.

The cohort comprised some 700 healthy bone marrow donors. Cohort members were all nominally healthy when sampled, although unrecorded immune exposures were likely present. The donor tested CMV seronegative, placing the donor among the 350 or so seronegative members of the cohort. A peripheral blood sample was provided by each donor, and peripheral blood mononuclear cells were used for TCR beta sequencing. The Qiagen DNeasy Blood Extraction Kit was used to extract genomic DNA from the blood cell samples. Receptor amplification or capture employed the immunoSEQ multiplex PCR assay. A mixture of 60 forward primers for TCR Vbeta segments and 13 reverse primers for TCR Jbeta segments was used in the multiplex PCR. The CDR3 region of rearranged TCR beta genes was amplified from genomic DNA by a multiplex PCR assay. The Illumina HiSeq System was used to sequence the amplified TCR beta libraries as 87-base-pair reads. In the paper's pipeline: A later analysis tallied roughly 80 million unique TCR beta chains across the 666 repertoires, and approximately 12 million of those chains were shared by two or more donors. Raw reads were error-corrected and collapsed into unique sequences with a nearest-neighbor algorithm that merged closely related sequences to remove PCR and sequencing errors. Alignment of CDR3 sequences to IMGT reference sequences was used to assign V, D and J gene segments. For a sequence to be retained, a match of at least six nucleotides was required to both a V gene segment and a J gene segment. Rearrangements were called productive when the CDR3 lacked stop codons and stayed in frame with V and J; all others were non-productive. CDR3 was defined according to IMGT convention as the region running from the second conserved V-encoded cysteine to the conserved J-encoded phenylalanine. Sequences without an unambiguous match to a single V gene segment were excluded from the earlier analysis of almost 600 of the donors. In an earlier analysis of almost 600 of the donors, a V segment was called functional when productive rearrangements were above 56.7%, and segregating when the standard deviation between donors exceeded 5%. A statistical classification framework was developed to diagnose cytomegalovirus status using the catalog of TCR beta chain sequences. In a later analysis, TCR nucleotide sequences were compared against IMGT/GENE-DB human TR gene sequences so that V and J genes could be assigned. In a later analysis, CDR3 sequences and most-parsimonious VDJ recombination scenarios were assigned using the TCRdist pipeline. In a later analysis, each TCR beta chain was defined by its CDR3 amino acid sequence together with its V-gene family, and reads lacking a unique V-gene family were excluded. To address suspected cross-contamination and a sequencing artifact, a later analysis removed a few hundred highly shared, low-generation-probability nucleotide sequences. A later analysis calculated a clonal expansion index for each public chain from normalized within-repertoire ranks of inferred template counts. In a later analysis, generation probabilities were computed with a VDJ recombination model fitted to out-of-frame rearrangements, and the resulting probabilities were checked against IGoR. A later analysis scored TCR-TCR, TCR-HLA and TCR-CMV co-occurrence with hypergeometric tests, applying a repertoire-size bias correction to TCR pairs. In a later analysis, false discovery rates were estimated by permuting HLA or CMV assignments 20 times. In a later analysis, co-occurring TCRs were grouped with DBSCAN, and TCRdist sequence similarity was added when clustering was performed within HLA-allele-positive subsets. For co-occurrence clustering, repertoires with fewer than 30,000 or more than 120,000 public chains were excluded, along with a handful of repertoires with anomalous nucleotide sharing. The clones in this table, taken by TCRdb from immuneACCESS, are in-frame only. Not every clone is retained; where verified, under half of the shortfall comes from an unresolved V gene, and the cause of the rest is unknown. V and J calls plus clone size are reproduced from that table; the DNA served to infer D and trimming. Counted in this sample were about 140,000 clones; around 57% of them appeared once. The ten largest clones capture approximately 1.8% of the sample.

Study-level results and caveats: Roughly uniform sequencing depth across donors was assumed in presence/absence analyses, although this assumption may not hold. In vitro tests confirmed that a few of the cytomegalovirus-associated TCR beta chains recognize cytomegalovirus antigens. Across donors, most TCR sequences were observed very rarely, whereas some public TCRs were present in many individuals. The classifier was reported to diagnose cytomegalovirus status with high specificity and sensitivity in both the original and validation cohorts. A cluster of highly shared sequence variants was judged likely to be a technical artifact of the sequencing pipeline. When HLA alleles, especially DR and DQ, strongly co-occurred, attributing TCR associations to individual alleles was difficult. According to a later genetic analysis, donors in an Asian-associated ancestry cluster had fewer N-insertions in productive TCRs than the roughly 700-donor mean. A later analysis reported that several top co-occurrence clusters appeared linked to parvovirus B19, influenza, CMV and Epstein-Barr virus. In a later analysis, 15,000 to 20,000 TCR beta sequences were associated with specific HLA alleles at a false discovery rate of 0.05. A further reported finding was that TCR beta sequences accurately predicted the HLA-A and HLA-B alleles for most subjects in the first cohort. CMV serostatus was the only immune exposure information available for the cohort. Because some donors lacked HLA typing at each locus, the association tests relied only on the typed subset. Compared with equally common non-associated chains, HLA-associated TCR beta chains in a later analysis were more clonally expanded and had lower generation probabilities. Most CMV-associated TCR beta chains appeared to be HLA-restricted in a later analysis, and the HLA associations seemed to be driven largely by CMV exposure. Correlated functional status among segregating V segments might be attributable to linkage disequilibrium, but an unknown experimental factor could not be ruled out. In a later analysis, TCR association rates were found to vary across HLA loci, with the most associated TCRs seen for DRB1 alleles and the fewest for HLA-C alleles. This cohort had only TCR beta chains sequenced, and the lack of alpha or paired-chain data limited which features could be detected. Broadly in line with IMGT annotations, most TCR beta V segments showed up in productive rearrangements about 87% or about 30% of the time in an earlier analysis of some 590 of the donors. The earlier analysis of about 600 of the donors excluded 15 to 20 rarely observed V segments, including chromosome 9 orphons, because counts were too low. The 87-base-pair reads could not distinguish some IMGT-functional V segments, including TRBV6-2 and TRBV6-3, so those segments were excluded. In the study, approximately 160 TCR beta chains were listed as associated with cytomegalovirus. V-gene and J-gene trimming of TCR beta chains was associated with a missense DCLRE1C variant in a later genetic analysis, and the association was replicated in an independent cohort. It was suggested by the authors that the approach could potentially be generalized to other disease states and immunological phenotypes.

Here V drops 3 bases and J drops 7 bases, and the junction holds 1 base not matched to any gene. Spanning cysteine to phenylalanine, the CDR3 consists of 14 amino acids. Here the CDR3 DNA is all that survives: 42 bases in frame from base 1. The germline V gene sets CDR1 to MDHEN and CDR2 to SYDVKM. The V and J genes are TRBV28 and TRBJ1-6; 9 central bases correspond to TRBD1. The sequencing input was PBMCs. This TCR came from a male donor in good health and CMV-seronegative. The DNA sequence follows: TGTGCCAGCAGTTTGGACAGGGGCAATTCACCCCTCCACTTT. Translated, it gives CASSLDRGNSPLHF.